The 9 T cell receptor beta chains reported below all come from one sample, sequenced in a study of cytomegalovirus exposure and HLA in healthy donors. PCR was performed using 60 Vbeta and 13 Jbeta primers. TCRdb's table, derived via immunoSEQ multiplex PCR, lists solely in-frame clones and lacks some. Among approximately 100,000 clones, 75% were seen once, and the ten largest hold 10%. Input material: PBMCs. Receptor source: a middle-aged man in good health and CMV-seronegative.

This CDR3 reads CASSRQGAGTEAFF. The CDR3 coding sequence is TGTGCCAGCTCGCGACAGGGGGCGGGCACTGAAGCTTTCTTT. The rearrangement links TRBV18 to TRBJ1-1; 10 bases align to TRBD1. The germline CDR1 and CDR2 sequences are KGHSH and LQKENI. The CDR3 is 14 amino acids. The V gene end was trimmed by 6 bases and the J gene end by 4 bases; junction bases not matched to a gene: 5.

V is TRBV28 and J is TRBJ2-7; possible D gene TRBD2, 5 bases. The germline V gene encodes CDR1 MDHEN and CDR2 SYDVKM. There are 11 residues in the CDR3. V was clipped by 9 bases and J by 0 bases, with 6 bases between them. Here the CDR3 reads CASGSSYEQYF. The CDR3 bases are TGTGCCAGTGGGAGCTCCTACGAGCAGTACTTC.

This chain connects TRBV9 to TRBJ2-5, with a weak D call TRBD1 (6 bases). Germline CDR1 reads SGDLS; CDR2 reads YYNGEE. The length of the CDR3 is 14 residues. V lost 3 bases and J lost 5, with 14 bases in between. CDR3 DNA: TGTGCCAGCAGCGGAGGGCTTACAGGGGAGACCCAGTACTTC. Translated, it gives CASSGGLTGETQYF.

The chain joins TRBV4-3 to TRBJ2-3; 8 nucleotides line up with TRBD2. The junction had 16 bases not matched to a gene; V was cut back by 2 bases and J by 3 bases. CDR3 length: 19 residues. The V gene's germline CDR1 is LGHNA and CDR2 YSLEER. The CDR3 loop is CASSQLRITGGLGTDTQYF. CDR3 sequence (DNA): TGCGCCAGCAGCCAACTAAGAATCACGGGAGGGCTTGGAACAGATACGCAGTATTTT.

The CDR3: CASSLSGLNTEAFF. CDR3 DNA: TGTGCCAGCAGCTTATCAGGTTTGAACACTGAAGCTTTCTTT. The chain is built from TRBV11-2 and TRBJ1-1; D is unclear. Germline CDR1 reads SGHAT; CDR2 reads FQNNGV. Trimming took 2 bases from V and 0 from J, leaving 7 bases between them. This CDR3 comprises 14 residues.

This chain links TRBV10-3 with TRBJ2-3, with D possibly being TRBD2 (5 bases). Germline V CDR1 and CDR2: ENHRY, SYGVKD. The V end lost 0 bases, the J end lost 7 bases, and 14 bases lay between the germline ends. CDR3 length: 15 residues. Here the CDR3 DNA reads TGTGCCATCAGTGAGTCGGGCAGCGGATCGTATACGCAGTATTTT. Translation: CAISESGSGSYTQYF.

This clone was observed a few times. This chain uses TRBV11-2 with TRBJ2-5; tentative D call: TRBD2 (6 bases). This CDR3 has 16 amino acids. The ends were cut back, 5 bases at V and 3 bases at J, with 19 bases in the middle. Germline V gene lookup returns CDR1 SGHAT and CDR2 FQNNGV. In nucleotides, the CDR3 is TGTGCCAGCAGCCCCGGGCGACTAGTGGGCGAAGAGACCCAGTACTTC. This encodes CASSPGRLVGEETQYF.

This chain joins TRBV7-2 and TRBJ2-3; D gene ambiguous. The germline CDR1 and CDR2 sequences are SGHTA and FQGNSA. The ends were cut back, 3 bases at V and 4 bases at J, with 8 bases in the middle. CDR3 length: 13 amino acids. CDR3 DNA sequence: TGTGCCAGCAGCTTCCACAGTGCAGATACGCAGTATTTT. This encodes CASSFHSADTQYF.

The CDR3 here is CASSPLLLNTEAFF. DNA of the CDR3: TGTGCCAGCAGTCCCCTCCTACTGAACACTGAAGCTTTCTTT. The V gene is TRBV28, the J gene TRBJ1-1; the D is unclear. Germline V CDR1 and CDR2: MDHEN, SYDVKM. V was clipped by 5 bases and J by 0 bases, with 10 bases between them. The CDR3 has 14 amino acids. Together with reference TRBV28 and TRBJ1-1, the CDR3 gives the full variable domain: DVKVTQSSRYLVKRTGEKVFLECVQDMDHENMFWYRQDPGLGLRLIYFSYDVKMKEKGDIPEGYSVSREKKERFSLILESASTNQTSMYLCASSPLLLNTEAFFGQGTRLTVV.